This is a list of T cell receptor beta chains from one sample in a study of response to subunit inactivated influenza vaccine. TCRdb itself ran the RT-PCR reads through MiXCR, one entry per CDR3 protein. Here the sample spans under 550,000 distinct CDR3 sequences, roughly 7.9% being singletons. The sequencing used PBMCs from blood, collected roughly 24 months after vaccination. The source is a man between 50 and 69 years old who received an inactivated influenza vaccine. Each CDR3 is given without its conserved first and last residue. The order of the fields is clone size, V gene, J gene, CDR3 protein. For some rows the clone size is stated as once, few or many, or as a class when expanded; others skip it.

clone size: few; V gene: TRBV5-1; J gene: TRBJ2-3; CDR3 protein: ASRTTSGSDTQY
clone size: few; V gene: TRBV20-1; J gene: TRBJ2-4; CDR3 protein: SAIKGGALISDIQY
clone size: many; V gene: TRBV3-1; J gene: TRBJ2-1; CDR3 protein: ASSQVVGTSVHEQF
clone size: many; V gene: TRBV5-6; J gene: TRBJ2-7; CDR3 protein: ASSSVDAYEQY
clone size: .; V gene: TRBV3-1; J gene: TRBJ2-5; CDR3 protein: ASSQDNLAGAQETQY
clone size: few; V gene: TRBV18; J gene: TRBJ2-4; CDR3 protein: ASSPPERAKNIQY
clone size: .; V gene: TRBV6-2/TRBV6-3; J gene: TRBJ2-3; CDR3 protein: ASSFYRVDTQY
clone size: many; V gene: TRBV7-8; J gene: TRBJ2-7; CDR3 protein: ASSTKGRPVGQGGPYEQY
clone size: .; V gene: TRBV5-5; J gene: TRBJ2-1; CDR3 protein: ASNNNTVYNEQF
clone size: few; V gene: TRBV4-2; J gene: TRBJ2-7; CDR3 protein: ASSQESGYEQY
clone size: .; V gene: TRBV7-8; J gene: TRBJ2-2; CDR3 protein: ASSLARRGRDTGELF
clone size: few; V gene: TRBV9; J gene: TRBJ2-2; CDR3 protein: ASSERDSYTGELF
clone size: few; V gene: TRBV28; J gene: TRBJ1-1; CDR3 protein: ASTRGRTNTEAF
clone size: .; V gene: TRBV5-5; J gene: TRBJ1-2; CDR3 protein: AISPGVGYT
clone size: .; V gene: TRBV29-1; J gene: TRBJ2-3; CDR3 protein: SVETTGAPRSSTDTQY
clone size: many; V gene: TRBV5-1; J gene: TRBJ2-5; CDR3 protein: ASSTMTGTQETQY
clone size: few; V gene: TRBV6-1; J gene: TRBJ1-1; CDR3 protein: ASRLSTGDVAF
clone size: .; V gene: TRBV14; J gene: TRBJ2-1; CDR3 protein: ASSASGFYNEQF
clone size: .; V gene: TRBV28; J gene: TRBJ1-1; CDR3 protein: ASWRGGNTEAF
clone size: .; V gene: TRBV28; J gene: TRBJ1-1; CDR3 protein: ASRFRGWGTEAF
clone size: many; V gene: TRBV5-1; J gene: TRBJ2-3; CDR3 protein: ASSLTTSGRASDTQY
clone size: few; V gene: TRBV27; J gene: TRBJ2-7; CDR3 protein: ASRQRGAYEQY
clone size: many; V gene: TRBV20-1; J gene: TRBJ2-1; CDR3 protein: SAATSGGYNEQF
clone size: many; V gene: TRBV7-9; J gene: TRBJ2-3; CDR3 protein: ASSVTHPGGADTQY
clone size: many; V gene: TRBV20-1; J gene: TRBJ1-4; CDR3 protein: SARPRQGASVEKLF
clone size: many; V gene: TRBV29-1; J gene: TRBJ1-2; CDR3 protein: SASEGANYGYT
clone size: many; V gene: TRBV20-1; J gene: TRBJ2-5; CDR3 protein: SAVTQETQY
clone size: few; V gene: TRBV3-1; J gene: TRBJ2-7; CDR3 protein: ASSQEVYTYEQY
clone size: many; V gene: TRBV6-6; J gene: TRBJ2-2; CDR3 protein: ASTGYTGELF
clone size: many; V gene: TRBV20-1; J gene: TRBJ2-1; CDR3 protein: SASRPGRRYNEQF
clone size: many; V gene: TRBV20-1; J gene: TRBJ2-5; CDR3 protein: SARDRRSPQETQY
clone size: few; V gene: TRBV9; J gene: TRBJ2-5; CDR3 protein: ASSPHLNVETQY
clone size: .; V gene: TRBV7-2; J gene: TRBJ2-2; CDR3 protein: ASKRGSSVIGELF
clone size: few; V gene: TRBV3-1; J gene: TRBJ2-1; CDR3 protein: ASSQVRSAYNEQF
clone size: few; V gene: TRBV12-3/TRBV12-4; J gene: TRBJ2-7; CDR3 protein: ASQAAGASYEQY
clone size: few; V gene: TRBV20-1; J gene: TRBJ1-2; CDR3 protein: SATGENYGYT
clone size: .; V gene: TRBV6-4; J gene: TRBJ2-2; CDR3 protein: ASTKRPGNTGELF
clone size: many; V gene: TRBV5-1; J gene: TRBJ2-1; CDR3 protein: ASTGDSRTYNEQF
clone size: many; V gene: TRBV20-1; J gene: TRBJ1-1; CDR3 protein: SAWMVNTEAF
clone size: .; V gene: TRBV20-1; J gene: TRBJ2-1; CDR3 protein: SARGGAGPYNEQF
clone size: few; V gene: TRBV9; J gene: TRBJ2-3; CDR3 protein: ASSAIQVADTQY
clone size: .; V gene: TRBV10-3; J gene: TRBJ2-5; CDR3 protein: AISQAGTGGVETQY
clone size: .; V gene: TRBV20-1; J gene: TRBJ2-1; CDR3 protein: SARVSSGSGYEQF
clone size: few; V gene: TRBV9; J gene: TRBJ2-3; CDR3 protein: ASSESGRASDTQY
clone size: many; V gene: TRBV29-1; J gene: TRBJ1-5; CDR3 protein: SVSAEGVSNQPQH
clone size: many; V gene: TRBV27; J gene: TRBJ1-5; CDR3 protein: ASTPGQPQH
clone size: .; V gene: TRBV5-1; J gene: TRBJ2-2; CDR3 protein: ASSLTAGGTGELF